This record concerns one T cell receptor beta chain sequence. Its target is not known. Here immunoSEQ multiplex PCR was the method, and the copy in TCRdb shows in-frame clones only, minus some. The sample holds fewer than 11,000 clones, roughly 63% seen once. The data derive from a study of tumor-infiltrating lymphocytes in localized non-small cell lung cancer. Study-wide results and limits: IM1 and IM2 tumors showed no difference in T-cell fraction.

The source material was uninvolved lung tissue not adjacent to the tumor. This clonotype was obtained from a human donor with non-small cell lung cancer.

CDR3 in amino acids: CASRVRDGVSYEQYF. The CDR3 DNA reads TGTGCCAGCAGAGTCCGGGACGGGGTTTCCTACGAGCAGTACTTC. The J gene is TRBJ2-7, the V gene TRBV6-5, with D possibly called TRBD1 or TRBD2 (5 bases each). Trimming shortened V by 6 bases and J by 1 base, and 16 bases separated the two germline ends. Germline V gives CDR1 MNHEY, CDR2 SVGAGI. CDR3 size: 15 residues.